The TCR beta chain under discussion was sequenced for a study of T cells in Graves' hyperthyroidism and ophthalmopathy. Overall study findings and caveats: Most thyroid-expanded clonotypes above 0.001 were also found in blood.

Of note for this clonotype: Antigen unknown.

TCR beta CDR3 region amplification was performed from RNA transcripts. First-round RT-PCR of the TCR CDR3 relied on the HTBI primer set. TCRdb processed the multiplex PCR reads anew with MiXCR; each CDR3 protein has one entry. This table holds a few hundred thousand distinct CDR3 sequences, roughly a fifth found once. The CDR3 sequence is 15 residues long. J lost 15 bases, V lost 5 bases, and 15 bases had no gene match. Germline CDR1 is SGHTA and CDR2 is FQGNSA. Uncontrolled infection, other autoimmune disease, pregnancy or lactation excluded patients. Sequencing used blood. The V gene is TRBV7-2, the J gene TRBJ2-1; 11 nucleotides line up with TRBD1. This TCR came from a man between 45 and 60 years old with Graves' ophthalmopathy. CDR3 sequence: CASSPHAQAGTGGFF. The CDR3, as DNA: TGTGCCAGCAGCCCCCACGCTCAAGCCGGGACAGGGGGGTTCTTC. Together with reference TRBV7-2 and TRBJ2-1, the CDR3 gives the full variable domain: GAGVSQSPSNKVTEKGKDVELRCDPISGHTALYWYRQSLGQGLEFLIYFQGNSAPDKSGLPSDRFSAERTGGSVSTLTIQRTQQEDSAVYLCASSPHAQAGTGGFFGPGTRLTVL.